This T cell receptor beta chain was observed in a study of OX40 agonist ivuxolimab in advanced cancers. Per germline, CDR1 SGHDT and CDR2 YYEEEE. V was cut by 4 bases and J by 1 base, with 11 bases left in between. The CDR3 is 14 amino acids. Sequencing was performed with immunoSEQ multiplex PCR; in TCRdb, only in-frame clones are kept and a portion is missing. The sample shows tens of thousands of clones, more than 70% of them seen only once. The sequence was obtained from an adult with an advanced solid tumor such as melanoma, head and neck, liver or kidney cancer. Sample: CD4+ or CD8+ T cells sorted from blood, taken in a trial of the OX40 agonist ivuxolimab. This rearrangement joins TRBV5-6 to TRBJ1-1, with D unclear. CDR3 sequence: CASSQTPGNTEAFF. CDR3 DNA: TGTGCCAGCAGCCAGACACCGGGGAACACTGAAGCTTTCTTT.